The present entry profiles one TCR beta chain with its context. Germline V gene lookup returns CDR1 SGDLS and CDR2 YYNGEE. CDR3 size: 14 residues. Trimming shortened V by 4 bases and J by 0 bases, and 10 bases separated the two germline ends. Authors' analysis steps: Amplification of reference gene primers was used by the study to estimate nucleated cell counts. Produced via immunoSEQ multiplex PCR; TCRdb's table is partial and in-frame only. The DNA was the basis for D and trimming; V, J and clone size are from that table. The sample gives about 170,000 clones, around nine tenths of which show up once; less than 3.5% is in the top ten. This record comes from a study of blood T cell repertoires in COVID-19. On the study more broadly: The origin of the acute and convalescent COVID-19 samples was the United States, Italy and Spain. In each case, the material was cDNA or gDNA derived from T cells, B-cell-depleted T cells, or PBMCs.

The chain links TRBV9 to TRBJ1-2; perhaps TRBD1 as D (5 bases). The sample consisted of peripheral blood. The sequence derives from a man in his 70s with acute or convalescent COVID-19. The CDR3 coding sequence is TGTGCCAGCAGCCGGGGGGGAGCTAACTATGGCTACACCTTC. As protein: CASSRGGANYGYTF. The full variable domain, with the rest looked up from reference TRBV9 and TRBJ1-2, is DSGVTQTPKHLITATGQRVTLRCSPRSGDLSVYWYQQSLDQGLQFLIQYYNGEERAKGNILERFSAQQFPDLHSELNLSSLELGDSALYFCASSRGGANYGYTFGSGTRLTVV.